The clone carrying this TCR beta chain was seen just once. No antigen is known for it. The data derive from a study of cytomegalovirus exposure and HLA in healthy donors. Study results and limitations: More than 15,000 TCR beta sequences were associated with HLA alleles at 0.05 false discovery rate in a later analysis. Donor immune exposure was known only as CMV serostatus.

With 60 Vbeta and 13 Jbeta primers, the PCR was carried out. Per the original methods: Later analysis identified tens of millions of unique TCR beta chains, roughly 11 million shared. The method was immunoSEQ multiplex PCR; TCRdb's version includes in-frame clones alone and lacks a portion of them. V and J calls and clone size are as listed in that table; D and trimming were resolved from the DNA. This repertoire shows 160,000 or so clones, approximately 80% found once; its top ten account for over 2%. The J segment lost 3 bases and the V segment lost 2 bases, leaving 1 base of the junction unmatched. The CDR3 sequence is 15 residues long. Germline V gene sequence: CDR1 MRHNA, CDR2 SNTAGT.

The chain combines TRBV6-4 with TRBJ2-4; TRBD2 matches 10 bases. The TCR comes from a man aged 55 to 69 in good health and CMV-seronegative. The sequencing sample was made of PBMCs. The DNA of the CDR3 is TGTGCCAGCAGTGACCCTAGCGGGGGCAAAAACATTCAGTACTTC. Amino acid sequence: CASSDPSGGKNIQYF.